The 2 T cell receptor beta chains in this list originate from one sample, sequenced in a study of T cell responses to AZD1222 COVID-19 vaccine. Sequencing was performed with immunoSEQ multiplex PCR; in TCRdb, only in-frame clones are kept and a portion is missing. The table shows some 150,000 clones, with approximately 88% occurring only once. The sequencing here drew on peripheral blood, taken 28 days after the second dose of the MenACWY control vaccine. These receptors were collected from an adult who received the MenACWY meningococcal vaccine as a control.

J is TRBJ2-2 and V is TRBV13, with D perhaps TRBD2 (6 bases). Germline V gene lookup returns CDR1 PRHDT and CDR2 FYEKMQ (reference sequence). This CDR3 has 14 residues. V was cut by 5 bases and J by 6 bases, with 13 bases left in between. The CDR3 sequence is CASSQTSWAGELFF. CDR3 nucleotide sequence: TGTGCCAGCAGCCAGACTAGTTGGGCCGGGGAGCTGTTTTTT.

V and J are TRBV28 and TRBJ1-1; D is unclear. V was trimmed by 7 bases and J by 1 base, leaving 16 bases between them. CDR1 is MDHEN, CDR2 SYDVKM, per germline. This CDR3 is 15 amino acids long. The CDR3 region has the DNA TGTGCCAGCACACTGCCGTGGCGGGGGAACACTGAAGCTTTCTTT. Its protein product is CASTLPWRGNTEAFF.